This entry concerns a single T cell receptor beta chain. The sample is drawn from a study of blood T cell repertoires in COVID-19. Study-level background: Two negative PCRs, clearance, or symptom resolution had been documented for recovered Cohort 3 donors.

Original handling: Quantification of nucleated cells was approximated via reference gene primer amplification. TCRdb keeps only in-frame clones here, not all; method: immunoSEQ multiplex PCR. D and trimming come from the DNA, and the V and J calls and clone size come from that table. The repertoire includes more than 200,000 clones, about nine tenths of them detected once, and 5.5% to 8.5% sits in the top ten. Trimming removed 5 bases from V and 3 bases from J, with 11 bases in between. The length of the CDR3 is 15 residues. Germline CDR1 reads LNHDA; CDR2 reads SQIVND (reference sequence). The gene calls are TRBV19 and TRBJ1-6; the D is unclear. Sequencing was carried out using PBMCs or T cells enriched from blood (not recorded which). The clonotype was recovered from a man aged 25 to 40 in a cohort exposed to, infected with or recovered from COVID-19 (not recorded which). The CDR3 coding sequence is TGTGCCAGTAGTGATGGGAGAATCTATAATTCACCCCTCCACTTT. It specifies CASSDGRIYNSPLHF.